This T cell receptor beta chain was identified in a study of CD8+ T cells in alopecia areata. Extracted from the samples, RNA was reverse transcribed into cDNA to serve as the sequencing template. Some clones are missing from TCRdb's copy, which holds only in-frame ones; the method was immunoSEQ multiplex PCR. The sample lists 55,000 to 65,000 clones, around 44% seen once, with just over 50% in the top ten. Regarding the study as a whole: Scalp samples also contribute reads from the resident alphabeta T cells found in normal skin. Lesional scalp, especially alopecia totalis/universalis, showed higher clonality than normal scalp. Researchers reported that TCR sharing among patients proved less clear than in mice, possibly HLA-linked.

This CDR3 region has 14 residues. The germline V and J ends were trimmed by 3 bases and 0 bases, with 8 bases remaining between them. Germline assignment: CDR1 MNHNY and CDR2 SVGAGI (reference sequence). In its sample, this clone was seen once. Its specificity is unknown. Lesional scalp punch biopsies and peripheral blood came from alopecia areata patients. The specimen sequenced was NKG2D-low CD8+ T cells sorted from blood. The J gene is TRBJ1-2, the V gene TRBV6-6; D ambiguous. This sequence was found in a human donor with alopecia areata. CDR3 in amino acids: CASSYDGPNYGYTF. As DNA, the CDR3 is TGTGCCAGCAGTTATGACGGCCCTAACTATGGCTACACCTTC.